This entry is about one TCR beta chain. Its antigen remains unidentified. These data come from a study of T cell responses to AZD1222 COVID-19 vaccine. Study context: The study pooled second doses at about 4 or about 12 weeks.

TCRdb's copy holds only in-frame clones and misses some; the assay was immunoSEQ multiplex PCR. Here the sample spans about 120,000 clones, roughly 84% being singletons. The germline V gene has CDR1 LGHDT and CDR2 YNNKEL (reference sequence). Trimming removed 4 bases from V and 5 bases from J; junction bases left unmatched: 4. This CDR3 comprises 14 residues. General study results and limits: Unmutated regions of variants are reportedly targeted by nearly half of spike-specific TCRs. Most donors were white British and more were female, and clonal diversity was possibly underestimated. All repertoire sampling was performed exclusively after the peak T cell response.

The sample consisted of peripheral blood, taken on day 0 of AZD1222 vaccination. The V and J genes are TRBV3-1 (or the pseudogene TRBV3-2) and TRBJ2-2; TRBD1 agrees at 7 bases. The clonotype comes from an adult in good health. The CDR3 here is CASSPARGTGELFF. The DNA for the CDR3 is TGTGCCAGCAGCCCTGCCAGGGGGACCGGGGAGCTGTTTTTT.